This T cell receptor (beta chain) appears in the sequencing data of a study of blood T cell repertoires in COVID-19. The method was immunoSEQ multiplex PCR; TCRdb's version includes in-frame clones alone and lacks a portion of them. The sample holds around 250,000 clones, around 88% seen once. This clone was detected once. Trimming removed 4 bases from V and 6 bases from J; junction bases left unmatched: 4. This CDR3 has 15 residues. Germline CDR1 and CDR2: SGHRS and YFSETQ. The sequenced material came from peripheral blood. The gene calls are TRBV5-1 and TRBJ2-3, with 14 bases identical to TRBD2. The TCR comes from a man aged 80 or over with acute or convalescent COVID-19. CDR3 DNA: TGCGCCAGCAGCCCGGGACTAGCGGGAGTTGATACGCAGTATTTT. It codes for CASSPGLAGVDTQYF.